This TCR beta chain was captured in a study of T cell responses to AZD1222 COVID-19 vaccine. Study results and caveats: The donor group comprised mostly white British people and more females; the analysis possibly underestimated clonal diversity. Vaccine-associated CD4 TCRs ranged over spike, dominating at 160-218 and 743-854. It was only a handful of AZD1222 recipients who were seropositive at baseline.

TCRdb's copy holds only in-frame clones and misses some; the assay was immunoSEQ multiplex PCR. The table has 170,000 or so clones, about nine tenths seen once; the top ten hold approximately 1.5%. About this clone: Its antigen remains unknown.

This receptor was taken from an adult in good health. Sequencing was performed on peripheral blood, taken on day 0 of AZD1222 vaccination.

CDR3 DNA sequence: TGTGCCAGCAGCGGGGGGGGCAGGGAAGAGACCCAGTACTTC. This translates into CASSGGGREETQYF. J is TRBJ2-5 and V is TRBV6-5; 8 nucleotides match TRBD2. The CDR3 totals 14 residues. Germline V gene sequence: CDR1 MNHEY, CDR2 SVGAGI. V gave up 6 bases and J gave up 3 bases; unmatched junction bases: 6.